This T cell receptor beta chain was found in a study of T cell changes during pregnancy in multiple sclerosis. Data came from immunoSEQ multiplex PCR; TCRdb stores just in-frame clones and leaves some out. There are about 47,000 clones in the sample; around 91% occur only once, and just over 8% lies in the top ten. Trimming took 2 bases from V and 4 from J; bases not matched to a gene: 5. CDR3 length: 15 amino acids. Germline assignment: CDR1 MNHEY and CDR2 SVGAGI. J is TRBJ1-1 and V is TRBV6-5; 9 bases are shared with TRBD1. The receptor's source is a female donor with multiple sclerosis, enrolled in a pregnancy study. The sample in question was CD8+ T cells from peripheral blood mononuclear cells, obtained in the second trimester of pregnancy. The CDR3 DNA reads TGTGCCAGCAGTTACACGGGACAGGGTACCACTGAAGCTTTCTTT. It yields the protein CASSYTGQGTTEAFF.